A selection of T cell receptor beta chains follows, all from one sample in a study of glioma-infiltrating T cells. From the multiplex PCR reads, TCRdb called clonotypes with MiXCR, one entry per CDR3 protein. The sample yields fewer than 250,000 distinct CDR3 sequences, 32% seen once. The source material was glioma tissue, nonneoplastic brain tissue, or PBMCs (not recorded which). These receptors were taken from a human donor with low-grade glioma or glioblastoma, undergoing nonglioma brain surgery, or in good health (not recorded which). Each CDR3 is given with its conserved first and last residue. The D gene is left open where the match is weak. Clone sizes are given selectively: once, few, many, or a class where the clone is expanded.

>TRBJ2-4|TRBV20-1|TRBD1|many
TGCAGTGCACCTGGGACAGGGGATTTCATTCAGTACTTC
CSAPGTGDFIQYF
>TRBJ1-3|TRBV20-1|TRBD1|many
TGCAGTGCTAATCGGGACAGTAAAAACACCATATATTTT
CSANRDSKNTIYF
>TRBJ2-5|TRBV19|-|-
TGTGCCAGTAGTACCGACCAGCAAGAGACCCAGTACTTC
CASSTDQQETQYF
>TRBJ2-7|TRBV5-4|TRBD1|many
TGTGCCAGCAGCTTGCCGGGACAGTACTACGAGCAGTACTTC
CASSLPGQYYEQYF
>TRBJ2-5|TRBV20-1|-|many
TGCAGTGCCCTAGGAGGGGATCAAGAGACCCAGTACTTC
CSALGGDQETQYF
>TRBJ2-3|TRBV20-1|TRBD1|many
TGCAGTGCTAGACATAACAGGGGTCTCGGGTTTAGAGATACGCAGTATTTT
CSARHNRGLGFRDTQYF
>TRBJ2-3|TRBV4-1|-|-
TGCGCCAGCAGCCGAAGGGACAAAAGCGCAGATACGCAGTATTTT
CASSRRDKSADTQYF
>TRBJ2-1|TRBV20-1|-|many
TGCAGTGCTTATCGGAGATACTCCTACAATGAGCAGTTCTTC
CSAYRRYSYNEQFF
>TRBJ1-2|TRBV27|TRBD1|many
TGTGCCAGCAGTTCTACAGGGGGATATGGCTACACCTTC
CASSSTGGYGYTF
>TRBJ2-4|TRBV28|TRBD1|many
TGTGCCAGCAGTTTAGTGGGACAGGCAAAAAACATTCAGTACTTC
CASSLVGQAKNIQYF
>TRBJ2-3|TRBV11-2|TRBD2|many
TGTGCCAGCAGCTTAGTAGCGGGAGGGCCAACAGATACGCAGTATTTT
CASSLVAGGPTDTQYF
>TRBJ1-5|TRBV28|-|many
TGTGCCAGCAGTTCCCCTCTCAATCAGCCCCAGCATTTT
CASSSPLNQPQHF
>TRBJ1-5|TRBV10-2|TRBD1|few
TGCGCCAGCAGTGGGACAGGGAGCGGCCAGCCCCAGCATTTT
CASSGTGSGQPQHF
>TRBJ2-7|TRBV7-2|TRBD2|-
TGTGCCAGCAGCTCCTCTAGCGGGAGCGACTGGGACGAGCAGTACTTC
CASSSSSGSDWDEQYF
>TRBJ2-7|TRBV19|-|-
TGTGCCAGTAGTATGAGCCAGGGGAGAACCTACGAGCAGTACTTC
CASSMSQGRTYEQYF
>TRBJ1-5|TRBV12-3/TRBV12-4|TRBD1|-
TGTGCCAGCACCTTCACCCGGGGGGACAGGGGCAATCAGCCCCAGCATTTT
CASTFTRGDRGNQPQHF
>TRBJ2-3|TRBV7-6|-|many
TGTGCCAGCAGCTTACGGGGGATGAGTACGGAAACTGACCTCATGGGGTACACAGATACGCAGTATTTT
CASSLRGMSTETDLMGYTDTQYF
>TRBJ2-7|TRBV6-1|TRBD1|-
TGTGCCAGCAAAGGACAGGGGGCTGGCGAGCAGTACTTC
CASKGQGAGEQYF
>TRBJ1-1|TRBV7-6|-|many
TGTGCCAGCAGCTTACTAAAGGGAAACACTGAAGCTTTCTTT
CASSLLKGNTEAFF
>TRBJ2-1|TRBV29-1|TRBD1|many
TGCAGCGTTCGCCGGGACAGCGGCAATGAGCAGTTCTTC
CSVRRDSGNEQFF
>TRBJ2-3|TRBV7-2|TRBD2|many
TGTGCCAGCACCCGGATAGCGGGAGGAGGAACAGATACGCAGTATTTT
CASTRIAGGGTDTQYF
>TRBJ2-7|TRBV29-1|-|many
TGCAGCGTTGCGAACTACGAGCAGTACTTC
CSVANYEQYF
>TRBJ2-3|TRBV7-2|TRBD2|few
TGTGCCAGCTCCAAGCGGGACACAGATACGCAGTATTTT
CASSKRDTDTQYF
>TRBJ2-7|TRBV6-1|TRBD1|many
TGTGCCAGCAGACTCGACAGGGGGCAACCCTACGAGCAGTACTTC
CASRLDRGQPYEQYF
>TRBJ1-1|TRBV29-1|TRBD1|-
TGCAGCTGCACAGGGGTAGCGAACACTGAAGCTTTCTTT
CSCTGVANTEAFF
>TRBJ1-6|TRBV5-1|-|-
TGCGCCAGCAGCTCCACCAGCAATGGTAATTCACCCCTCCACTTT
CASSSTSNGNSPLHF
>TRBJ2-1|TRBV20-1|-|many
TGCAGTGCTAGAGATCAAACCTCGATCAGGGCAAAGCAGTTCTTC
CSARDQTSIRAKQFF
>TRBJ1-1|TRBV6-6|-|many
TGTGCCAGCAGTTACGAAGGGGTGGACACTGAAGCTTTCTTT
CASSYEGVDTEAFF
>TRBJ2-1|TRBV4-1|-|many
TGCGCCAGCAGCCAAGGTAACAATGAGCAGTTCTTC
CASSQGNNEQFF
>TRBJ2-1|TRBV20-1|TRBD2|many
TGCAGTGCTAGAAGGCGGGAGGGCCTATCTGAGCAGTTCTTC
CSARRREGLSEQFF
>TRBJ2-2|TRBV15|-|many
TGTGCCACCAGCAGCCCTCTAGCGAACACCGGGGAGCTGTTTTTT
CATSSPLANTGELFF
>TRBJ2-3|TRBV24-1|TRBD2|many
TGTGCCACCAGCCCAGGGCGGGAGGCTGATACGCAGTATTTT
CATSPGREADTQYF
>TRBJ2-3|TRBV20-1|TRBD2|-
TGCAGTGCTAAAGCGGGAGCAGATACGCAGTATTTT
CSAKAGADTQYF
>TRBJ2-3|TRBV5-4|-|many
TGTGCCAGCAGCTTGGCGGCAGGGGTTACAGATACGCAGTATTTT
CASSLAAGVTDTQYF
>TRBJ2-1|TRBV28|TRBD2|many
TGTGCCAGTAGGACTAGCGGCACCTACAATGAGCAGTTCTTC
CASRTSGTYNEQFF
>TRBJ2-3|TRBV6-2/TRBV6-3|-|-
TGTGCCAGCTGGGACATGGGCACAGATACGCAGTATTTT
CASWDMGTDTQYF
>TRBJ2-7|TRBV4-2|TRBD1|-
TGTGCCAGCAGCCCGCGGGACAGGGGTTCCTACGAGCAGTACTTC
CASSPRDRGSYEQYF
>TRBJ1-1|TRBV6-2/TRBV6-3|-|many
TGTGCCAGCTACGTAGCCCCCCGGACTGAAGCTTTCTTT
CASYVAPRTEAFF
>TRBJ2-1|TRBV28|TRBD2|many
TGTGCCAGCAGTACACCGGGACTAGCTGTCAATGAGCAGTTCTTC
CASSTPGLAVNEQFF
>TRBJ1-5|TRBV4-1|-|medium-sized
TGCGCCAGCAGCCAGGACAGCCTTTCCCAGCCCCAGCATTTT
CASSQDSLSQPQHF